This T cell receptor (beta chain) originates from a study of regulatory dendritic cells for organ transplantation. For this clone: Antigen specificity is unknown.

The CDR3 runs to 13 residues. The V end was cut by 3 bases, the J end by 5 bases, with 8 bases between. Sorted T cells were CFSE-labeled and cultured less than 6 days with allogeneic regulatory or mature dendritic cells at 1:10. The method was immunoSEQ multiplex PCR; TCRdb's version includes in-frame clones alone and lacks a portion of them. The profile shows about 20,000 clones, approximately 85% of them singletons. Study-level findings and limits: Naive CD4+ and CD8+ repertoires were highly diverse; memory CD8+ was most oligoclonal.

Sequenced input: naive CD4+ T cells from blood cultured with regulatory dendritic cells. Indicated subset: CD45RA+ naive T cells. V and J are TRBV23-1 and TRBJ2-1, with D hard to call. Being an ORF, TRBV23-1 has a function that is uncertain. This TCR was sampled from a human donor in good health. This chain's CDR3 is CASSHFVHNEQFF. The DNA for the CDR3 is TGCGCCAGCAGTCATTTCGTGCACAATGAGCAGTTCTTC.